This section outlines one T cell receptor (beta chain) sequence together with its context. Ages ranged from about 18 to 90 years, with residence in 20 to 30 US areas. Each participant's cohort was designated according to participant-reported clinical history. Per the original methods: Amplification with reference gene primers provided the estimates of nucleated cell counts. Method: immunoSEQ multiplex PCR; TCRdb's copy keeps in-frame clones and lacks some. V and J calls and clone size are those listed in that table; D and trimming were worked out from the DNA. This sample yields 95,000 to 150,000 clones, of which 84% are seen a single time; 3.9% belongs to the top ten. The source of the sample is a study of blood T cell repertoires in COVID-19. The CDR3 covers 12 residues. Per germline, CDR1 KGHSH and CDR2 LQKENI. V was pared by 4 bases and J by 4 bases, with 4 bases between.

Sequencing was done on a sample of PBMCs or T cells enriched from blood (not recorded which). This TCR was sampled from a woman aged 25 to 39 who had recovered from COVID-19. The rearrangement links TRBV18 to TRBJ1-4; D ambiguous. The CDR3 is CASSRSNEKLFF. The CDR3 DNA sequence: TGTGCCAGCTCACGGAGTAATGAAAAACTGTTTTTT.